This T cell receptor beta chain was profiled in a study of identical twins. This clonotype appeared many times. The antigen remains undetermined. From the 5' RACE reads, TCRdb called clonotypes with MiXCR, one entry per CDR3 protein. Of 450,000 or so distinct CDR3 sequences in the sample, around 14% were seen once. CDR3 length equals 14 residues. V was cut by 8 bases and J by 1 base, with 13 bases left in between. Looked up from germline, CDR1 is LGHDT and CDR2 is YNNKEL (reference sequence). Study results and caveats: Conclusions leaned on cross-sectional statistical analysis and did not track the same donors over time. In monozygotic twins, models underestimated the sharing of out-of-frame TCR alpha. Twins' surplus sharing was weaker for beta out-of-frame sequences.

The same specimen was also included in a second study, on yellow fever vaccine responses in identical twins.

V is TRBV3-1 and J is TRBJ2-3; TRBD2 is a possible D gene (6 bases). The sample was CD4+ T cells sorted from blood. This receptor was taken from a woman between 18 and 30 years old in good health. The CDR3: CASASRDGTDTQYF. The CDR3 bases are TGTGCCAGCGCGTCGCGGGACGGCACAGATACGCAGTATTTT.